This TCR beta chain was obtained from a study of OX40 agonist ivuxolimab in advanced cancers. Across the whole study: Males comprised around four fifths of the group, whose mean age was approximately 61 years (range roughly 20 to 85).

Only in-frame clones appear in the TCRdb table, and some are missing; sequencing was by immunoSEQ multiplex PCR. The sample lists about 98,000 clones; around nine tenths were seen once. Germline V gene data show CDR1 as SGHRS and CDR2 as YFSETQ. Trimming took 3 bases from V and 0 from J, leaving 10 bases between them. This CDR3 has 15 residues. The receptor comes from an adult with an advanced solid tumor such as melanoma, head and neck, liver or kidney cancer. The V and J genes are TRBV5-1 and TRBJ1-3; D is unresolved. The source was CD4+ or CD8+ T cells sorted from blood, collected in a trial of the OX40 agonist ivuxolimab. CDR3 coding DNA: TGCGCCAGCAGCTCGCCGGGAGGCTCTGGAAACACCATATATTTT. Amino acid sequence: CASSSPGGSGNTIYF.